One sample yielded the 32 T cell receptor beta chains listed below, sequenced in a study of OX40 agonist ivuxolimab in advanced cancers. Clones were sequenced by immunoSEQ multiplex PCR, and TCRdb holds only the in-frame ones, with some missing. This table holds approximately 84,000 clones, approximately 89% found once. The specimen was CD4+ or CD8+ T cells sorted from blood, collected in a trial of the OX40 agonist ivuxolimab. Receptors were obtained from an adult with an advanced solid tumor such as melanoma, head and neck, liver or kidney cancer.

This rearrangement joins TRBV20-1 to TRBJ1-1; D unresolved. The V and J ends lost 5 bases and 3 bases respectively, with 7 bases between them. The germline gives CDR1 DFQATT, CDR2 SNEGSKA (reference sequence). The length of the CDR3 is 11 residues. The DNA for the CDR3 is TGCAGTGCTGGCTCCGACACTGAAGCTTTCTTT. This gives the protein CSAGSDTEAFF.

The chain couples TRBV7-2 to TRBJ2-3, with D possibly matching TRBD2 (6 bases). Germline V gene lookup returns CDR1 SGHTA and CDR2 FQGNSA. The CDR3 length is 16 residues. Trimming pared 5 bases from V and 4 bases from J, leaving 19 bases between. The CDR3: CASSRGWPGGSDTQYF. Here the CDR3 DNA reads TGTGCCAGCAGCCGAGGTTGGCCCGGGGGTTCAGATACGCAGTATTTT.

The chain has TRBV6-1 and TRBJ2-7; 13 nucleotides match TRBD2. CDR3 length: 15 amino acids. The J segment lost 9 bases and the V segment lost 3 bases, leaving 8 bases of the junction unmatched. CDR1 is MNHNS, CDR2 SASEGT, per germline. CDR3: CASSEGLAGPTGQYF. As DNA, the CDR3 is TGTGCCAGCAGTGAGGGACTAGCGGGACCCACGGGGCAGTACTTC.

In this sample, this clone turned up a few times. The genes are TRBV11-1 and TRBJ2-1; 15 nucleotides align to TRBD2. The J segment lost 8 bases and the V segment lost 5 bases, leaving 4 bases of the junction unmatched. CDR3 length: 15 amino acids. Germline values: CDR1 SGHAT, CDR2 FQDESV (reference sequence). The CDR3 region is CASSRTSGGAHEQFF. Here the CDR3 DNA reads TGTGCCAGCAGCCGGACTAGCGGGGGGGCCCATGAGCAGTTCTTC.

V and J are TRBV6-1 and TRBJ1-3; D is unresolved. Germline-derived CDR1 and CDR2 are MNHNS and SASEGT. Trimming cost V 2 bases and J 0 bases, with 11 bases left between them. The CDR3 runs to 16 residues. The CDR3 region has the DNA TGTGCCAGCAGTGAAACTACCCCCAACTCTGGAAACACCATATATTTT. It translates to CASSETTPNSGNTIYF.

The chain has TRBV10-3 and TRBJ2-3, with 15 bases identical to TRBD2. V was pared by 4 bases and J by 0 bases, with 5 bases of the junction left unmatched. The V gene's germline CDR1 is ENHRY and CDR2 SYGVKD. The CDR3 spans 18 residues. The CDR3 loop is CAISVGLAGGTSTDTQYF. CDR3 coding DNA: TGTGCCATCAGTGTGGGACTAGCGGGGGGAACTAGCACAGATACGCAGTATTTT.

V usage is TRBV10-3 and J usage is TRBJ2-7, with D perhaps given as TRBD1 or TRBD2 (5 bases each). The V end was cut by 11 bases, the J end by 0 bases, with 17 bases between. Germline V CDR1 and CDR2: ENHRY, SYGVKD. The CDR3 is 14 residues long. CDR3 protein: CASTRQGGSYEQYF. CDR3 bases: TGTGCCTCTACTAGGCAGGGCGGCTCCTACGAGCAGTACTTC.

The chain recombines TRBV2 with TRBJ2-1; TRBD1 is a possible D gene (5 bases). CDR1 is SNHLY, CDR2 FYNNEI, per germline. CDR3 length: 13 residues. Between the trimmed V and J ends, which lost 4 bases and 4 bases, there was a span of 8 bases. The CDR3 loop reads CASSATGYNEQFF. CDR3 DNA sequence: TGTGCCAGCAGTGCTACAGGTTACAATGAGCAGTTCTTC. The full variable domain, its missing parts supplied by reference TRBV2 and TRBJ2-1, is EPEVTQTPSHQVTQMGQEVILRCVPISNHLYFYWYRQILGQKVEFLVSFYNNEISEKSEIFDDQFSVERPDGSNFTLKIRSTKLEDSAMYFCASSATGYNEQFFGPGTRLTVL.

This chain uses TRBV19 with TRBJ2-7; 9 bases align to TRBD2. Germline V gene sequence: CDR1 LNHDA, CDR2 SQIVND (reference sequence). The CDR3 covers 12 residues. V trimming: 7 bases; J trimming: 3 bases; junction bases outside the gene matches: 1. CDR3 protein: CASISGSYEQYF. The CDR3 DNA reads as TGTGCCAGTATTAGCGGGAGCTACGAGCAGTACTTC.

The CDR3 bases are TGTGCCAGCAGCAAACCGGGACAGGATACTGAAGCTTTCTTT. Protein sequence: CASSKPGQDTEAFF. The chain has TRBV7-3 and TRBJ1-1; 8 bases align to TRBD1. J was trimmed by 5 bases and V by 5 bases; bases with no gene match: 7. Germline CDR1 and CDR2: SGHTA and FQGTGA. This CDR3 spans 14 amino acids.

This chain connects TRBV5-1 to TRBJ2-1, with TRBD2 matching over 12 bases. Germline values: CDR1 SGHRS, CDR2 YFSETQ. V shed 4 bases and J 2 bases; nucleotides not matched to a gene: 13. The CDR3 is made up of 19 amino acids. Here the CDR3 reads CASSLLGLAGIEPYNEQFF. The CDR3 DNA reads TGCGCCAGCAGCCTGCTCGGACTAGCGGGGATCGAGCCCTACAATGAGCAGTTCTTC. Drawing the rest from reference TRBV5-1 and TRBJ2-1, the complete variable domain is KAGVTQTPRYLIKTRGQQVTLSCSPISGHRSVSWYQQTPGQGLQFLFEYFSETQRNKGNFPGRFSGRQFSNSRSEMNVSTLELGDSALYLCASSLLGLAGIEPYNEQFFGPGTRLTVL.

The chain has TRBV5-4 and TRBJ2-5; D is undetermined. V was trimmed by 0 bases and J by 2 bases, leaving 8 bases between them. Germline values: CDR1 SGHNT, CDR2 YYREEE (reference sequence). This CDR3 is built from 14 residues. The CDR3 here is CASSLGSQQETQYF. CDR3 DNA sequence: TGTGCCAGCAGCTTGGGCAGCCAACAAGAGACCCAGTACTTC.

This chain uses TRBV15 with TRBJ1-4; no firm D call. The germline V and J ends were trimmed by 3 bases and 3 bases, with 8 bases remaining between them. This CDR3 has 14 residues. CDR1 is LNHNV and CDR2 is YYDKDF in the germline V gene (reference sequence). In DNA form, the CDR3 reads TGTGCCACCAGCAGGGGGTTTGCTAATGAAAAACTGTTTTTT. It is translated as CATSRGFANEKLFF.

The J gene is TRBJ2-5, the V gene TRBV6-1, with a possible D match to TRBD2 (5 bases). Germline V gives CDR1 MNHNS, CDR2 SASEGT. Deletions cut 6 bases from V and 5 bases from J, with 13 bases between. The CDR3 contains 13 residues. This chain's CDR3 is CASSRGSPETQYF. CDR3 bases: TGTGCCAGCAGCCGAGGGTCCCCCGAGACCCAGTACTTC.

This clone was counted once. CDR3 nucleotides: TGTGCCAGCAGCTCCCCCCGACAGGGAGGCACCGGGGAGCTGTTTTTT. It encodes CASSSPRQGGTGELFF. This chain joins TRBV5-4 and TRBJ2-2; weak D call: TRBD1 (7 bases). The V and J ends lost 3 bases and 4 bases respectively, with 16 bases between them. CDR3 length: 16 amino acids. Germline CDR1 is SGHNT and CDR2 is YYREEE (reference sequence).

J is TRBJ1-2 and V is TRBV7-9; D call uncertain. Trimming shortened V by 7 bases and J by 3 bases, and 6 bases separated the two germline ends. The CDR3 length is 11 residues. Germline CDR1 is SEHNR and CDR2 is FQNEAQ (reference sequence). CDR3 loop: CASTRDYGYTF. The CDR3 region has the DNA TGTGCCAGCACCCGGGACTATGGCTACACCTTC.

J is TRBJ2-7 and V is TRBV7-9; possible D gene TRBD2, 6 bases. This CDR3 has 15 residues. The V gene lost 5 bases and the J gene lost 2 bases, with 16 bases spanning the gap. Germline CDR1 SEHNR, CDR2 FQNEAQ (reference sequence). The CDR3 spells CASSPSSGLPYEQYF. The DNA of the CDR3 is TGTGCCAGCAGCCCTAGCTCGGGACTCCCCTACGAGCAGTACTTC.

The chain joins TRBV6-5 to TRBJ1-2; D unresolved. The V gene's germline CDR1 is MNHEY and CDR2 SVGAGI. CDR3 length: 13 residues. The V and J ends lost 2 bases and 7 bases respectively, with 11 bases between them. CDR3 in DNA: TGTGCCAGCAGTTACGGATACAGTGGTGGCTACACCTTC. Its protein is CASSYGYSGGYTF.

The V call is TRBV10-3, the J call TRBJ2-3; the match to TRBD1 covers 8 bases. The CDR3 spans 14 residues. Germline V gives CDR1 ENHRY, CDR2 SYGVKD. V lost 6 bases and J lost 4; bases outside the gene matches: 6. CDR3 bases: TGTGCCATCAGAGACCAGGACAGGGCAGATACGCAGTATTTT. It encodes CAIRDQDRADTQYF.

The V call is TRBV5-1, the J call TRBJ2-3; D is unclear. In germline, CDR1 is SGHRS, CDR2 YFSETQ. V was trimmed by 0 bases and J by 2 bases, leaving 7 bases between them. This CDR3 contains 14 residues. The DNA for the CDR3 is TGCGCCAGCAGCTTGGTGGCGATCACAGATACGCAGTATTTT. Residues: CASSLVAITDTQYF.

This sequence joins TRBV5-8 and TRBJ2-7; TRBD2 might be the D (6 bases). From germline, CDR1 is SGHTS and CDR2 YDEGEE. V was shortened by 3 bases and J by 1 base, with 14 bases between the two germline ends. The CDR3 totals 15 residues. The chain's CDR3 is CASSYAGLPSYEQYF. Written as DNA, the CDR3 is TGTGCCAGCAGCTATGCGGGACTTCCATCCTACGAGCAGTACTTC.

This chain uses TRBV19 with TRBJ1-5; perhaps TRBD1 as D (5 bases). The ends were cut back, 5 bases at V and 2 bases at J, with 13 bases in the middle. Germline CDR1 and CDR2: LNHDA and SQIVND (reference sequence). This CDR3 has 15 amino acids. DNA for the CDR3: TGTGCCAGTAGTGCCACACTAGGGGGCAATCAGCCCCAGCATTTT. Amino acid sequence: CASSATLGGNQPQHF.

In DNA, the CDR3 is TGTGCCAGCAGCTTGGGGGACAGGGGTACCTACGAGCAGTACTTC. Translated: CASSLGDRGTYEQYF. V usage is TRBV5-4 and J usage is TRBJ2-7, with 10 bases lining up with TRBD1. CDR1 is SGHNT, CDR2 YYREEE, per germline (reference sequence). V was pared by 0 bases and J by 2 bases, with 2 bases of the junction left unmatched. The CDR3 runs to 15 residues.

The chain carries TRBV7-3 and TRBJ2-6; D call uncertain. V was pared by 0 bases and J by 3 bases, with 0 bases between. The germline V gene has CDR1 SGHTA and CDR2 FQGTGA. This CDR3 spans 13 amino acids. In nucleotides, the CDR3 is TGTGCCAGCAGCTTAACTGGGGCCAACGTCCTGACTTTC. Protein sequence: CASSLTGANVLTF.

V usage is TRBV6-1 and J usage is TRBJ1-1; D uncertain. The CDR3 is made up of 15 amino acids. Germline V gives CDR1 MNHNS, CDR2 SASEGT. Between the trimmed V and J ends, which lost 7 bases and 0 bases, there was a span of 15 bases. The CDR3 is CASNPGRTLNTEAFF. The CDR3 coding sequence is TGTGCCAGCAATCCGGGCCGTACACTGAACACTGAAGCTTTCTTT.

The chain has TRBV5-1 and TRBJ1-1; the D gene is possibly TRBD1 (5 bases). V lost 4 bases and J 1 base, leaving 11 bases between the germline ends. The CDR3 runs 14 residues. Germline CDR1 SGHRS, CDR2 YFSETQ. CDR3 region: CASSPNGGNTEAFF. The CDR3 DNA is TGCGCCAGCAGCCCGAACGGGGGGAACACTGAAGCTTTCTTT.

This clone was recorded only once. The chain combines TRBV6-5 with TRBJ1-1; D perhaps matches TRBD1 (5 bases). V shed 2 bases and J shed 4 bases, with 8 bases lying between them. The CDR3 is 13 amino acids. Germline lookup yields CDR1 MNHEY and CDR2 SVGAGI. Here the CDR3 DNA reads TGTGCCAGCAGTTACGGGGCCGGCACTGAAGCTTTCTTT. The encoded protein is CASSYGAGTEAFF.

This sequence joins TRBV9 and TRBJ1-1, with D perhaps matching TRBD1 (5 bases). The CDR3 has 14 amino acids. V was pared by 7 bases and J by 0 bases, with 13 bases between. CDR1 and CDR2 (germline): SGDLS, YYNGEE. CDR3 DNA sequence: TGTGCCAGCGGGAGCGCAGGGATGAACACTGAAGCTTTCTTT. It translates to CASGSAGMNTEAFF.

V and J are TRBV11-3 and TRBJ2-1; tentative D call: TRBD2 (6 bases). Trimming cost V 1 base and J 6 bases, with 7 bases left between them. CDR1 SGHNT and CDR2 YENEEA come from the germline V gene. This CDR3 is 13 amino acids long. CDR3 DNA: TGTGCCAGCAGCTTAGGTAGCGGCAATGAGCAGTTCTTC. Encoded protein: CASSLGSGNEQFF.

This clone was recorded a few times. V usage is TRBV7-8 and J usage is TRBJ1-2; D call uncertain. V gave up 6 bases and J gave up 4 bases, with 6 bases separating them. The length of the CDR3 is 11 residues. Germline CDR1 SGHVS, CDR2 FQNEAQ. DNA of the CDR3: TGTGCCAGCAGTAGTGGCTATGGCTACACCTTC. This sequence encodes CASSSGYGYTF.

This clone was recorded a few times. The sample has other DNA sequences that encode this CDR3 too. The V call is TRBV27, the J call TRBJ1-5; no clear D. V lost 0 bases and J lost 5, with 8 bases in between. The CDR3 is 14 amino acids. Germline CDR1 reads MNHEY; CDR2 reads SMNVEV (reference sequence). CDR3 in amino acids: CASSLSGGYQPQHF. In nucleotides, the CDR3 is TGTGCCAGCAGTTTATCAGGAGGGTATCAGCCCCAGCATTTT.

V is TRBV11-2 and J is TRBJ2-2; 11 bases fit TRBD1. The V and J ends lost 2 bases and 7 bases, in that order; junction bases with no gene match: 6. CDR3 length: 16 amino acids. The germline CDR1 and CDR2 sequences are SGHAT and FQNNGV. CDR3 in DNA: TGTGCCAGCAGCTTAATGGGGACAGGGGGGATCGGGGAGCTGTTTTTT. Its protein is CASSLMGTGGIGELFF.